This T cell receptor beta chain was observed in a study of blood T cell repertoires in COVID-19. The ends were cut back, 5 bases at V and 4 bases at J, with 11 bases in the middle. Germline CDR1 is MNHEY and CDR2 is SVGEGT. The CDR3 totals 13 residues. Profiling relied on immunoSEQ multiplex PCR, and the TCRdb table lists in-frame clones only, not all of them. In the table there are about 230,000 clones, 89% of which are singletons. This chain joins TRBV6-2 or TRBV6-3 and TRBJ1-2; D is unresolved. The sequenced sample consisted of PBMCs or T cells enriched from blood (not recorded which). This receptor was identified in a woman in her thirties with acute COVID-19. Written as DNA, the CDR3 is TGTGCCAGCAGTCCACGGGTTTTCTATGGCTACACCTTC. This translates into CASSPRVFYGYTF.